The sequence of this TCR beta chain was determined in a study of shared clonotypes between healthy human individuals. On the study more broadly: Three plates were used per donor for CD4 naive, three for CD4 memory, two for CD8 naive and one for CD8 memory. Notes on the study in general: It was expected that sequencing depth would affect clonotype sharing among donors.

The naive CD8 subset, CD45RO-negative cells positively selected for CCR7, excluded terminally differentiated effector memory CD45RA+ cells. The study drew its donors from healthy HIV-negative adults without recent acute infections or vaccinations. As for this clone: Its specificity is unknown.

Genomic DNA of each subset was evenly split across several immunoSEQ plates. The repertoire was sequenced with immunoSEQ multiplex PCR; TCRdb's copy has only in-frame clones and lacks some. Seen here are 550,000 to 750,000 clones, about 95% observed once, and the top ten hold 0.09% to 0.13%. The clonotype comes from a woman aged 25-40 years in good health. The specimen sequenced was naive CD8+ T cells sorted from blood.

CDR3 sequence: CSAEDGYNEQFF. CDR3 nucleotide sequence: TGCAGCGCGGAGGACGGCTACAATGAGCAGTTCTTC. This chain links TRBV29-1 with TRBJ2-1; possibly TRBD2 for D (5 bases). V was shortened by 7 bases and J by 3 bases, with 10 bases between the two germline ends. The germline V gene has CDR1 SQVTM and CDR2 ANQGSEA. The CDR3 runs 12 residues.